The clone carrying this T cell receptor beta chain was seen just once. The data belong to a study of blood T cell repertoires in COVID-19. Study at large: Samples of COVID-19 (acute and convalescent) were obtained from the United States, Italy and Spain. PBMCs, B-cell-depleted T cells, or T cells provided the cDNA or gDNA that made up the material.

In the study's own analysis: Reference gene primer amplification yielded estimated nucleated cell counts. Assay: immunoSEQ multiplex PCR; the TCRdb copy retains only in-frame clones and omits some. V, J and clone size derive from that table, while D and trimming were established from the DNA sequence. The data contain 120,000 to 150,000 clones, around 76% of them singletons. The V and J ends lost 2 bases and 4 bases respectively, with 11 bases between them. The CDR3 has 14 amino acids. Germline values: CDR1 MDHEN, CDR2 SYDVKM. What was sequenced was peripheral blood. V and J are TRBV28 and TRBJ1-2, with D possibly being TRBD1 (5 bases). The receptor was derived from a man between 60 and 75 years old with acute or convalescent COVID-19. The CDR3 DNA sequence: TGTGCCAGCAGTTTAGGGGGGTGGGTCTATGGCTACACCTTC. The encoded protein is CASSLGGWVYGYTF.